Each of the 20 T cell receptor beta chains below was sequenced from the same sample in a study of tumor-infiltrating lymphocytes in primary liver carcinoma. Germline DNA was also extracted, and blood RNA was taken from unsorted whole blood. Making TCR beta cDNA involved roughly 500 ng total RNA and a constant-region primer. Library construction for TCR beta comprised three nested multiplex PCR rounds performed with slightly modified ARM-PCR. Two initial PCR rounds of around 10 cycles each paired TRBV1-TRBV30 forward primers with a C-beta reverse primer. TCRdb fed the multiplex PCR reads into MiXCR, producing one record per CDR3 protein. Of roughly 330,000 distinct CDR3 sequences in the sample, less than 70% were seen once. The sequencing input was peripheral blood. The receptors here all came from a man aged 35 to 55 with primary liver carcinoma and hepatitis B virus infection.

Concerning this clonotype: Given a much more abundant clone one base away, this may be a read error. The CDR3 sequence: CVSSYRSGQGPYEQYF. CDR3 DNA sequence: TGTGTCAGCAGTTATAGATCGGGACAGGGTCCCTACGAGCAGTACTTC. J is TRBJ2-7 and V is TRBV6-5; 9 nucleotides align to TRBD1. Germline V gene lookup returns CDR1 MNHEY and CDR2 SVGAGI. The CDR3 contains 16 residues.

Notes on this clonotype: One end of the junction varies from germline; a read error may be responsible. CDR3 sequence (DNA): TGCGCCAGCAGTCAAGGACAGGGCTCCTACGAGCAGTACTTC. This translates into CASSQGQGSYEQYF. The V and J genes are TRBV4-1 and TRBJ2-7; 8 nucleotides line up with TRBD1. Germline lookup yields CDR1 MGHRA and CDR2 YSYEKL. The CDR3 totals 14 residues.

This chain links TRBV4-1 with TRBJ2-1; 9 nucleotides match TRBD2. The CDR3 length is 16 residues. J lost 0 bases, V lost 2 bases, and 2 bases had no gene match. Germline V lookup: CDR1 MGHRA, CDR2 YSYEKL. The CDR3: CASSQLTSGSYNEQFF. CDR3 coding DNA: TGCGCCAGCAGCCAACTGACTAGCGGCTCCTACAATGAGCAGTTCTTC.

On this clonotype itself: The conserved phenylalanine or tryptophan is not found at the CDR3 terminus, so this likely reflects a read error. The chain joins TRBV5-5 to TRBJ1-2; D not resolved. This CDR3 region has 13 residues. V dropped 4 bases and J dropped 0 bases, with 7 bases sitting between them. Per germline, CDR1 SGHKS and CDR2 YYEKEE (reference sequence). CDR3 residues: CASSAQTNYGYTS. CDR3 sequence (DNA): TGTGCCAGCAGCGCCCAAACTAACTATGGCTACACCTCC.

Comments on this clonotype: The junction does not match germline at one end; this may be a read error. The V call is TRBV29-1, the J call TRBJ1-1; unclear D gene. CDR3 length: 13 residues. The germline CDR1 and CDR2 sequences are SQVTM and ANQGSEA. The CDR3 DNA reads TGCAGCGTCATACGGGATGGTCAGACTGAAGCTTTCTTC. Its protein product is CSVIRDGQTEAFF. The whole variable domain, filled in from reference TRBV29-1 and TRBJ1-1, reads SAVISQKPSRDICQRGTSLTIQCQVDSQVTMMFWYRQQPGQSLTLIATANQGSEATYESGFVIDKFPISRPNLTFSTLTVSNMSPEDSSIYLCSVIRDGQTEAFFGQGTRLTVV.

Points on this clonotype: Here the CDR3 omits its conserved ending phenylalanine or tryptophan, so a read error is the likely source. V usage is TRBV14 and J usage is TRBJ1-6; weak D call: TRBD1 (5 bases). The CDR3 length is 15 residues. The germline gives CDR1 SGHDN, CDR2 FVKESK. CDR3 in DNA: TGCGCCAGCAGCCCCGGGACTGCCTATAATTCACCCCTCCACTCT. Translated: CASSPGTAYNSPLHS.

This clonotype was detected only once. This CDR3 fails to terminate in the conserved phenylalanine or tryptophan, so it likely reflects a read error. The rearrangement links TRBV11-2 to TRBJ2-1, with TRBD1 as a possible D gene (6 bases). The CDR3 is made up of 16 amino acids. Trimming took off 1 base at V and 9 bases at J, with 19 bases between the two ends. Per the germline V gene, CDR1 is SGHAT and CDR2 is FQNNGV. CDR3 loop: CASSLAGRGVHIEQFL. The CDR3 nucleotides read TGTGCCAGCAGCTTAGCTGGCAGGGGAGTCCACATTGAGCAGTTCTTA.

About this clonotype itself: Since a much larger clone is just one base distant, this may be a read error. The rearrangement joins TRBV12-5 to TRBJ2-1; D call uncertain. The germline CDR1 and CDR2 sequences are LGHNT and FRNRAP. The CDR3 runs 13 residues. The CDR3 DNA is TGTGATAGTGGTTTTCCCCCCTACAATGAGCAGTTCTTC. Protein product: CDSGFPPYNEQFF.

The chain employs TRBV10-3 and TRBJ1-2, with D perhaps TRBD1 (5 bases). This CDR3 contains 12 residues. Germline V CDR1 and CDR2: ENHRY, SYGVKD. Trimming left V 0 bases short and J 8 bases short, with 7 bases between. CDR3 DNA sequence: TGTGCCATCAGTGAGTCTCAGGGCGGCTACACCTTC. Translating it yields CAISESQGGYTF.

Only one count was recorded for this clonotype. This may come from a read error, since a much larger clone is one base off. The chain employs TRBV5-4 and TRBJ2-5; TRBD2 matches 8 bases. Germline values: CDR1 SGHNT, CDR2 YYREEE (reference sequence). The CDR3 has 15 residues. The CDR3 DNA sequence: TGTGCCAGCAGCTTGGCGGGAGGGGCTCGAGAGACCCAGCACTTC. Its translation is CASSLAGGARETQHF.

J is TRBJ2-1 and V is TRBV6-5, with D unresolved. The CDR3 length is 15 residues. Trimming left V 5 bases short and J 0 bases short, with 11 bases between. CDR1 and CDR2 (germline): MNHEY, SVGAGI. The CDR3 is CASSTSLSSYNEQFF. CDR3 in DNA: TGTGCCAGCAGTACCTCACTTAGCTCCTACAATGAGCAGTTCTTC.

On this clonotype: The junction does not match germline at one end; this may be a read error. This chain joins TRBV5-4 and TRBJ2-2; 13 nucleotides align to TRBD2. Germline CDR1 SGHNT, CDR2 YYREEE (reference sequence). The CDR3 spans 17 residues. CDR3 sequence reads: CASSSGTSGILTRELFF. The CDR3 bases are TGTGCCAGCAGCTCAGGGACTAGCGGGATCCTCACCAGGGAGCTGTTTTTT.

J is TRBJ1-5 and V is TRBV4-1; D not certain. Germline CDR1 MGHRA, CDR2 YSYEKL. V shed 0 bases and J shed 0 bases, with 6 bases lying between them. The CDR3 has 15 amino acids. CDR3 DNA: TGCGCCAGCAGCCAAGACGCAGGTAGCAATCAGCCCCAGCATTTT. Amino acid sequence: CASSQDAGSNQPQHF.

This clonotype was seen repeatedly, ten times or more. The V gene is TRBV12-3 or TRBV12-4, the J gene TRBJ2-1, with TRBD2 matching 9 bases. The CDR3 has 16 residues. The J segment lost 6 bases and the V segment lost 1 base, leaving 7 bases of the junction unmatched. This CDR3 reads CASSLVVAGVSNEQFF. CDR3 in DNA: TGTGCCAGCAGTTTAGTCGTAGCGGGAGTCTCCAATGAGCAGTTCTTC.

This clonotype was counted at least ten times. This chain uses TRBV6-6 with TRBJ2-1; D gene uncertain. V was clipped by 7 bases and J by 10 bases, with 14 bases between them. This CDR3 is built from 12 residues. The germline V gene encodes CDR1 MNHNY and CDR2 SVGAGI (reference sequence). The CDR3 is CASTVAAREQFF. As DNA, the CDR3 is TGTGCCAGCACGGTGGCCGCAAGGGAGCAGTTCTTC.

The chain has TRBV27 and TRBJ2-7, with D possibly matching TRBD2 (5 bases). The CDR3 runs 14 residues. Germline values: CDR1 MNHEY, CDR2 SMNVEV (reference sequence). Trimming pared 3 bases from V and 4 bases from J, leaving 13 bases between. The CDR3 loop reads CASSLGATPYEQYF. The CDR3 DNA reads as TGTGCCAGCAGTTTGGGAGCGACCCCATACGAGCAGTACTTC.

The chain employs TRBV6-6 and TRBJ2-1, with TRBD2 as a possible D gene (5 bases). This CDR3 is built from 15 residues. Trimming shortened V by 6 bases and J by 3 bases, and 15 bases separated the two germline ends. Germline CDR1 and CDR2: MNHNY and SVGAGI (reference sequence). CDR3 residues: CASSASWRGYNEQFF. In DNA form, the CDR3 reads TGTGCCAGCAGCGCTAGCTGGAGAGGCTACAATGAGCAGTTCTTC.

Of note for this clonotype: One end of the junction fails to match germline, which may point to a read error. The chain employs TRBV11-2 and TRBJ1-2, with 7 positions matching TRBD1. In germline, CDR1 is SGHAT, CDR2 FQNNGV. The CDR3 extends over 17 amino acids. CDR3 region: CASSALQGRKANYDYTF. CDR3 DNA sequence: TGCGCCAGCAGCGCCTTACAGGGGCGGAAAGCTAACTATGACTACACCTTC.

At least ten counts were recorded for this clonotype. CDR3 sequence (DNA): TGTGCCATCAGCCTCAGGGAGAACACTGAAGCTTTCTTT. Protein: CAISLRENTEAFF. This chain links TRBV10-3 with TRBJ1-1, with D possibly being TRBD1 (5 bases). Trimming removed 6 bases from V and 1 base from J, with 9 bases in between. The CDR3 consists of 13 residues. From germline, CDR1 is ENHRY and CDR2 SYGVKD.

This clonotype was seen repeatedly, ten times or more. This chain uses TRBV29-1 with TRBJ2-1; 11 bases align to TRBD1. Germline CDR1 and CDR2: SQVTM and ANQGSEA. The V segment lost 0 bases and the J segment 8 bases; nucleotides outside the gene matches: 9. This CDR3 has 16 amino acids. Here the CDR3 DNA reads TGCAGCGTTGAAGATCGGGACAGGGGGACAGGTGATGAGCAGTTCTTC. Encoded protein: CSVEDRDRGTGDEQFF.